Only a few counts were recorded for the clone carrying this TCR beta chain. Its target is not known. Sequenced material consisted of expressed TCRB transcripts (all of the isolated RNA was reverse transcribed). Sequencing used immunoSEQ multiplex PCR; TCRdb keeps in-frame clones, though not all of them. The sample lists about half a million clones; about 29% were seen once. Germline CDR1 ENHRY, CDR2 SYGVKD. The CDR3 runs 14 residues. The junction had 3 bases not matched to a gene; V was cut back by 10 bases and J by 1 base. This specimen belongs to a study of beta chain features in type 1 diabetes. Overall study findings and caveats: Patients' naive, central memory and regulatory TCRB repertoires appeared more alike than those of healthy donors.

This receptor was identified in a man between 18 and 35 years old in good health. Material for sequencing was naive CD4+ T cells from blood. The chain carries TRBV10-3 and TRBJ2-4, with 11 bases identical to TRBD1. The CDR3 loop reads CATGQGAAKNIQYF. The CDR3 region has the DNA TGTGCCACTGGACAGGGGGCGGCCAAAAACATTCAGTACTTC.